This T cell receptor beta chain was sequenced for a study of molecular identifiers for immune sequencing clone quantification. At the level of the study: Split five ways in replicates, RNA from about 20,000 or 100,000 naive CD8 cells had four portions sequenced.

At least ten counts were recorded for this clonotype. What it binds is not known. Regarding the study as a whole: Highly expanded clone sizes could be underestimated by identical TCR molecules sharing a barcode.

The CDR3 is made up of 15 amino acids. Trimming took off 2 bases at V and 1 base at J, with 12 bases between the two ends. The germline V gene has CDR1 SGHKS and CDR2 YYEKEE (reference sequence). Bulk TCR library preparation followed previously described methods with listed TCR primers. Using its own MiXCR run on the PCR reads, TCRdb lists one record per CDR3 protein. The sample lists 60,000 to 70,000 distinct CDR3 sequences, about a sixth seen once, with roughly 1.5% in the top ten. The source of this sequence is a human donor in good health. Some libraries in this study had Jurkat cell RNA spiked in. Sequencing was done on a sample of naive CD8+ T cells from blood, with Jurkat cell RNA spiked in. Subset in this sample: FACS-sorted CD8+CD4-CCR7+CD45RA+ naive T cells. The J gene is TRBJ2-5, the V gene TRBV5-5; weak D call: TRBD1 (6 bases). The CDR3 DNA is TGTGCCAGCAGCTTACTGACAGGCCCCCAAGAGACCCAGTACTTC. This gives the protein CASSLLTGPQETQYF.